Listed here are 23 T cell receptor beta chains from one sample, sequenced in a study of shared clonotypes between healthy human individuals. TCRdb keeps only in-frame clones here, not all; method: immunoSEQ multiplex PCR. This table holds about 2.3 million clones, approximately 95% found once. Sequences were obtained from naive CD4+ T cells from PBMCs. The subset was: CD45RA+ positively selected. Receptors were obtained from a man aged 18 to 29 in good health. Some clones in this sample may be carry-over from other donors' samples.

This sequence joins TRBV10-3 and TRBJ2-2, with 8 bases fitting TRBD2. The V and J ends lost 6 bases and 4 bases, in that order; junction bases with no gene match: 10. This CDR3 region has 16 residues. Looked up from germline, CDR1 is ENHRY and CDR2 is SYGVKD. The CDR3 spells CAISSGSGRGTGELFF. The CDR3 DNA follows: TGTGCCATCAGCTCGGGGAGCGGGAGAGGCACCGGGGAGCTGTTTTTT.

Only one count was recorded for this clone. Distinct nucleotide sequences in the sample also encode this CDR3. The chain combines TRBV2 with TRBJ2-5; 8 bases are a match to TRBD1. J gave up 5 bases and V 6 bases, and 8 bases lay outside the gene matches. The CDR3 contains 14 residues. Germline CDR1 reads SNHLY; CDR2 reads FYNNEI. The CDR3 bases are TGTGCCAGCAGAGCCGGGACAGGAGGGGAGACCCAGTACTTC. Translation gives CASRAGTGGETQYF.

The gene calls are TRBV4-2 and TRBJ1-2, with 9 bases that match TRBD1. Per the germline V gene, CDR1 is LGHNA and CDR2 is YNFKEQ. There are 16 residues in the CDR3. V lost 0 bases and J lost 3; bases outside the gene matches: 5. CDR3 protein: CASSQEPDRGDYGYTF. Written as DNA, the CDR3 is TGTGCCAGCAGCCAAGAGCCGGACAGGGGAGACTATGGCTACACCTTC.

V gene TRBV5-6 combines with J gene TRBJ2-2, with D possibly being TRBD2 (5 bases). The V gene's germline CDR1 is SGHDT and CDR2 YYEEEE. The ends were cut back, 4 bases at V and 5 bases at J, with 18 bases in the middle. The CDR3 consists of 16 residues. CDR3 region: CASSRVDSQPTGELFF. In nucleotides, the CDR3 is TGTGCCAGCAGCAGGGTGGACTCACAGCCAACCGGGGAGCTGTTTTTT.

V is TRBV28 and J is TRBJ1-5; 11 nucleotides align to TRBD1. CDR1 is MDHEN and CDR2 is SYDVKM in the germline V gene. The CDR3 length is 15 residues. V was pared by 6 bases and J by 6 bases, with 7 bases of the junction left unmatched. DNA for the CDR3: TGTGCCAGCAGAACGGGACAGGGGGGGAGTCAGCCCCAGCATTTT. Its translation: CASRTGQGGSQPQHF.

The V and J genes are TRBV6-5 and TRBJ1-1; TRBD1 agrees at 9 bases. CDR1 and CDR2 (germline): MNHEY, SVGAGI. The CDR3 consists of 14 residues. Unmatched junction bases numbered 6, after V lost 6 bases and J lost 4 bases. This CDR3 reads CASRSRTGATEAFF. CDR3 DNA sequence: TGTGCCAGCAGATCGAGGACAGGGGCCACTGAAGCTTTCTTT.

The chain has TRBV28 and TRBJ2-5, with 11 bases lining up with TRBD2. The CDR3 has 16 amino acids. Germline CDR1 and CDR2: MDHEN and SYDVKM. J gave up 2 bases and V 5 bases, and 7 bases lay outside the gene matches. CDR3 bases: TGTGCCAGCAGTCAAGCCGGGACTAGCGGTCAAGAGACCCAGTACTTC. Translated: CASSQAGTSGQETQYF. Filled out from reference TRBV28 and TRBJ2-5, the complete variable domain reads DVKVTQSSRYLVKRTGEKVFLECVQDMDHENMFWYRQDPGLGLRLIYFSYDVKMKEKGDIPEGYSVSREKKERFSLILESASTNQTSMYLCASSQAGTSGQETQYFGPGTRLLVL.

CDR3 sequence (DNA): TGCGCCAGCAGCCAAGGACCGGGCAAGGGGGACACCTCACCCCTCCACTTT. Its translation is CASSQGPGKGDTSPLHF. The chain employs TRBV4-3 and TRBJ1-6; the D gene is possibly TRBD1 (6 bases). Germline CDR1 and CDR2: LGHNA and YSLEER. There are 17 residues in the CDR3. Trimming stripped 1 base from V and 10 bases from J, with 20 bases between.

To note about this clone: This specimen includes other DNA sequences encoding the same CDR3. The CDR3 DNA is TGTGCCAGCAGCCGGGGGTACGAGCAGTACTTC. This codes for CASSRGYEQYF. The rearrangement links TRBV28 to TRBJ2-7; D is perhaps TRBD2 (6 bases). The ends were cut back, 6 bases at V and 4 bases at J, with 7 bases in the middle. This CDR3 has 11 amino acids. CDR1 and CDR2 from the germline V gene are MDHEN and SYDVKM.

The gene calls are TRBV19 and TRBJ2-7; TRBD1 agrees at 10 bases. This CDR3 contains 16 residues. V lost 4 bases, J lost 0 bases, and 6 bases stayed unmatched. Per the germline V gene, CDR1 is LNHDA and CDR2 is SQIVND (reference sequence). The CDR3 loop is CASSTSRDRGSYEQYF. Here the CDR3 DNA reads TGTGCCAGTAGTACCTCCCGGGACAGGGGCTCCTACGAGCAGTACTTC.

J is TRBJ2-1 and V is TRBV5-5, with D possibly being TRBD1 or TRBD2 (6 bases each). V was cut by 1 base and J by 5 bases, with 16 bases left in between. Germline V CDR1 and CDR2: SGHKS, YYEKEE (reference sequence). The CDR3 has 16 amino acids. The CDR3 sequence is CASSLIEGGGDNEQFF. CDR3 DNA sequence: TGTGCCAGCAGCTTGATCGAGGGGGGCGGAGACAATGAGCAGTTCTTC.

J is TRBJ2-3 and V is TRBV29-1; D unclear. CDR1 and CDR2 (germline): SQVTM, ANQGSEA. With 5 bases removed from V and 1 base from J, the gap between germline ends came to 10 bases. This CDR3 spans 13 amino acids. The CDR3 bases are TGCAGCGTTCCGTGGCTTGGCACAGATACGCAGTATTTT. Translation: CSVPWLGTDTQYF.

This chain uses TRBV2 with TRBJ2-5, with TRBD1 matching over 7 bases. Trimming cost V 10 bases and J 2 bases; bases outside gene matches: 7. The germline V gene has CDR1 SNHLY and CDR2 FYNNEI. The CDR3 has 13 amino acids. The CDR3 is CATSGTDQETQYF. The CDR3 bases are TGTGCCACTTCCGGGACAGATCAAGAGACCCAGTACTTC.

In its sample, this clone was seen once. V usage is TRBV5-1 and J usage is TRBJ1-4; D gene ambiguous. Per germline, CDR1 SGHRS and CDR2 YFSETQ. The length of the CDR3 is 16 residues. Trimming cost V 4 bases and J 0 bases, with 13 bases left between them. The CDR3 loop reads CASSLGPDATNEKLFF. The DNA of the CDR3 is TGCGCCAGCAGCCTCGGGCCCGACGCAACTAATGAAAAACTGTTTTTT.

This clone was seen more than once but under ten times. The chain joins TRBV2 to TRBJ1-5; 7 bases match TRBD1. Trimming removed 4 bases from V and 5 bases from J; junction bases left unmatched: 5. Germline CDR1 SNHLY, CDR2 FYNNEI. The CDR3 sequence is 14 residues long. The DNA of the CDR3 is TGTGCCAGCAGTGCCGACAGGGTTTATCAGCCCCAGCATTTT. Protein: CASSADRVYQPQHF. Combining the CDR3 with reference TRBV2 and TRBJ1-5 gives the whole variable domain EPEVTQTPSHQVTQMGQEVILRCVPISNHLYFYWYRQILGQKVEFLVSFYNNEISEKSEIFDDQFSVERPDGSNFTLKIRSTKLEDSAMYFCASSADRVYQPQHFGDGTRLSIL.

Regarding this clone: With a far larger clone one base away, a read error is the likely cause. This CDR3 is also generated by other DNA sequences in the sample. This chain links TRBV9 with TRBJ2-7, with D possibly being TRBD1 (6 bases). The CDR3 has 14 amino acids. V was trimmed by 4 bases and J by 0 bases, leaving 11 bases between them. CDR1 is SGDLS and CDR2 is YYNGEE in the germline V gene. The CDR3: CASSPTGSSYEQYF. As DNA, the CDR3 is TGTGCCAGCAGCCCGACAGGAAGCTCCTACGAGCAGTACTTC.

The chain is built from TRBV9 and TRBJ1-1; D call uncertain. The CDR3 extends over 13 amino acids. The V end lost 5 bases, the J end lost 4 bases, and 12 bases lay between the germline ends. Germline assignment: CDR1 SGDLS and CDR2 YYNGEE. The CDR3 sequence: CASSKWATTEAFF. In DNA, the CDR3 is TGTGCCAGCAGTAAGTGGGCGACCACTGAAGCTTTCTTT.

V and J are TRBV7-2 and TRBJ2-7; 8 bases map to TRBD1. Germline trimming cut 5 bases from V and 4 bases from J; bases unmatched to any gene: 10. The CDR3 sequence is 15 residues long. Looked up from germline, CDR1 is SGHTA and CDR2 is FQGNSA. The CDR3 loop is CASSVNRDRIYEQYF. The CDR3, as DNA: TGTGCCAGCAGCGTCAACCGGGACAGGATTTACGAGCAGTACTTC.

Concerning this clone itself: This specimen includes other DNA sequences encoding the same CDR3. CDR3 loop: CSARGYNEQFF. The CDR3, as DNA: TGCAGTGCTCGGGGCTACAATGAGCAGTTCTTC. This sequence joins TRBV20-1 and TRBJ2-1; D might be TRBD2 (5 bases). Germline V gene sequence: CDR1 DFQATT, CDR2 SNEGSKA (reference sequence). Deletions cut 5 bases from V and 3 bases from J, with 5 bases between. This CDR3 is built from 11 residues.

This chain connects TRBV19 to TRBJ1-2; D is perhaps TRBD1 (5 bases). The CDR3 is 13 residues long. From germline, CDR1 is LNHDA and CDR2 SQIVND (reference sequence). V lost 8 bases, J lost 5 bases, and 15 bases lay in between. CDR3 loop: CASCRDPTYGYTF. The CDR3 nucleotides are TGTGCCAGTTGCAGGGATCCGACTTATGGCTACACCTTC.

This sequence joins TRBV27 and TRBJ2-7; a weak D match, TRBD2 (6 bases). Between the trimmed V and J ends, which lost 5 bases and 6 bases, there was a span of 14 bases. There are 13 residues in the CDR3. Germline V gene data show CDR1 as MNHEY and CDR2 as SMNVEV (reference sequence). The CDR3 DNA follows: TGTGCCAGCAGTGCGGGGCAGGAGGGCGAGCAGTACTTC. Its translation is CASSAGQEGEQYF.

The rearrangement links TRBV28 to TRBJ1-1; D not resolved. In germline, CDR1 is MDHEN, CDR2 SYDVKM. V dropped 6 bases and J dropped 4 bases, with 15 bases sitting between them. The CDR3 covers 14 residues. CDR3 region: CASREFRTSTEAFF. CDR3 nucleotides: TGTGCCAGCAGGGAGTTTCGGACGTCCACTGAAGCTTTCTTT.

A word on this clone: Other DNA sequences in the sample encode the same CDR3. The chain links TRBV5-1 to TRBJ2-1; 7 positions agree with TRBD2. This CDR3 is 15 amino acids long. J lost 1 base, V lost 1 base, and 2 bases had no gene match. Germline V gene sequence: CDR1 SGHRS, CDR2 YFSETQ. For the CDR3, the DNA is TGCGCCAGCAGCTTGACGGGAGGATCCTACAATGAGCAGTTCTTC. This codes for CASSLTGGSYNEQFF.